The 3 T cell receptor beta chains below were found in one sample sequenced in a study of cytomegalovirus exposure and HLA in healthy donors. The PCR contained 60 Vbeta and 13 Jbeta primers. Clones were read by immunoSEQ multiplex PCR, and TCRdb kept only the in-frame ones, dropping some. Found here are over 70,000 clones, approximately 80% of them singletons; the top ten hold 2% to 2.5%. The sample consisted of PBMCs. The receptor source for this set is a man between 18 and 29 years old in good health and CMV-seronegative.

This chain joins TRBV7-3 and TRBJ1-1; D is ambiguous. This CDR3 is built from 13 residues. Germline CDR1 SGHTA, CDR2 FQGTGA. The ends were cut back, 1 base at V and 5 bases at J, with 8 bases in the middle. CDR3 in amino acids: CASSLNGLTEAFF. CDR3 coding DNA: TGTGCCAGCAGCTTAAATGGGCTTACTGAAGCTTTCTTT. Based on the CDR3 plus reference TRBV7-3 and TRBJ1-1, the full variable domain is GAGVSQTPSNKVTEKGKYVELRCDPISGHTALYWYRQSLGQGPEFLIYFQGTGAADDSGLPNDRFFAVRPEGSVSTLKIQRTERGDSAVYLCASSLNGLTEAFFGQGTRLTVV.

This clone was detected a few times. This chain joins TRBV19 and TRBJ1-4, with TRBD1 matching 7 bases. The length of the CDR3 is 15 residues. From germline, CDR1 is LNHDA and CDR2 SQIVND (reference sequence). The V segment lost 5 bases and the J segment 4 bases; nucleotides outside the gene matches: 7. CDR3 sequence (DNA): TGTGCCAGTAGTCTCGGACAGGCGGGTAATGAAAAACTGTTTTTT. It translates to CASSLGQAGNEKLFF.

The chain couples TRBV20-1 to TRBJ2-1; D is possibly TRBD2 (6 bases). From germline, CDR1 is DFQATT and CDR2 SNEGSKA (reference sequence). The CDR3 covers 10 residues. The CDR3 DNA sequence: TGCGGCGCCCGCGGGGTTGAGCAGTTCTTC. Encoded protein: CGARGVEQFF.